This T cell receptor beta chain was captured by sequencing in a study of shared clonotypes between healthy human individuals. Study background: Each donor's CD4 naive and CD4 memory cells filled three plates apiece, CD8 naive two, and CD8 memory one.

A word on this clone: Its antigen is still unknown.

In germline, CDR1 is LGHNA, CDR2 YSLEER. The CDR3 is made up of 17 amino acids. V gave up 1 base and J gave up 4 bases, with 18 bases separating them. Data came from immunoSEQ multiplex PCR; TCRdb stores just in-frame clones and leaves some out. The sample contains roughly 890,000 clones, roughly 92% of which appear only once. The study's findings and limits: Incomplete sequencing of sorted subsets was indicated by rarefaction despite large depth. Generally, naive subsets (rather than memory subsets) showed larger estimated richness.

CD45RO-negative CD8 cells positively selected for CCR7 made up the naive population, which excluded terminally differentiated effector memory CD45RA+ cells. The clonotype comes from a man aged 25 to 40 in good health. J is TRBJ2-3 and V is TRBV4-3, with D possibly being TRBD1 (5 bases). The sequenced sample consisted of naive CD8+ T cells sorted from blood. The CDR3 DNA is TGCGCCAGCAGCCAAGTTTTGGGAAGGGGCCCCCCAGATACGCAGTATTTT. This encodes CASSQVLGRGPPDTQYF.